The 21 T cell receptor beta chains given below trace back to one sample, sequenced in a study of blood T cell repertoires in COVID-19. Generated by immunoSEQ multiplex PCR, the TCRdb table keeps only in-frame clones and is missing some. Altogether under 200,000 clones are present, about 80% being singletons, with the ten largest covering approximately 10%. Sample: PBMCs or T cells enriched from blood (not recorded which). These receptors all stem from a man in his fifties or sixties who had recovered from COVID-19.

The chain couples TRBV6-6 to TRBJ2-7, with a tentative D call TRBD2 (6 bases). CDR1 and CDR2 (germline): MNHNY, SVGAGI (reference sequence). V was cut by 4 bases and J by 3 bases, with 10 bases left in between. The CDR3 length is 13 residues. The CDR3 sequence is CASSFADYYEQYF. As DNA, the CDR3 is TGTGCCAGCAGTTTCGCGGACTACTACGAGCAGTACTTC.

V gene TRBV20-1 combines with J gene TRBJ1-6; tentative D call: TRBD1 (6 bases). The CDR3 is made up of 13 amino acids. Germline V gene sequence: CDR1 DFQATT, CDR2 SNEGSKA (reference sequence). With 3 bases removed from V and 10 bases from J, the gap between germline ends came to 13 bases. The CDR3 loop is CSASPQGSSPLHF. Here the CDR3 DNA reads TGCAGTGCTAGTCCACAGGGCAGCTCACCCCTCCACTTT.

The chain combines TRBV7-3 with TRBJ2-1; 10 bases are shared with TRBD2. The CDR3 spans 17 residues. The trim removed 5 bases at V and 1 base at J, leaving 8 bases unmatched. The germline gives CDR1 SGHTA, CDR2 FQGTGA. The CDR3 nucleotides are TGTGCCAGCAGCCCAAAACGGACTAGCGGTTCCTACAATGAGCAGTTCTTC. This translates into CASSPKRTSGSYNEQFF.

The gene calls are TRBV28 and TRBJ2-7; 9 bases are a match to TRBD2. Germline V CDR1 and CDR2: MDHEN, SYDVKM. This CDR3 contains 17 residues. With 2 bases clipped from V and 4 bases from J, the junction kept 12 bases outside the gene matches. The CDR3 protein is CASSLPPGSGGKYEQYF. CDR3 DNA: TGTGCCAGCAGTTTACCCCCGGGGAGCGGGGGGAAGTACGAGCAGTACTTC.

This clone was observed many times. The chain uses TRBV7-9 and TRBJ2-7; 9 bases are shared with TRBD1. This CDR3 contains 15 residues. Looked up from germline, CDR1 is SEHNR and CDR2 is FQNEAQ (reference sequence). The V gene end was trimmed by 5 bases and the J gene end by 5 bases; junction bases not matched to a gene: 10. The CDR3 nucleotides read TGTGCCAGCAGCCTGGGACAGGGTAGCACCCACGAGCAGTACTTC. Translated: CASSLGQGSTHEQYF.

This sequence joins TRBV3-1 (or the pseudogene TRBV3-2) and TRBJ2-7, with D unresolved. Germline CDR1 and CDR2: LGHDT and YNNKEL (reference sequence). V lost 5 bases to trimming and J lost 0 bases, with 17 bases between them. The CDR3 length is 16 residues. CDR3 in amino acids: CASSSRYQTFSYEQYF. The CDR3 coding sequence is TGTGCCAGCAGCTCCCGATATCAGACTTTCTCCTACGAGCAGTACTTC.

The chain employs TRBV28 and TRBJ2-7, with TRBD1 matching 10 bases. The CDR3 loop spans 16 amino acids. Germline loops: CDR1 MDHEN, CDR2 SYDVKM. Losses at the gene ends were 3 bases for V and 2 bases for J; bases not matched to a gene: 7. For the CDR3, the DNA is TGTGCCAGCAGTTTGAGGATGACAGGGGGCGCCTACGAGCAGTACTTC. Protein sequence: CASSLRMTGGAYEQYF. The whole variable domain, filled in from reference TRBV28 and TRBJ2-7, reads DVKVTQSSRYLVKRTGEKVFLECVQDMDHENMFWYRQDPGLGLRLIYFSYDVKMKEKGDIPEGYSVSREKKERFSLILESASTNQTSMYLCASSLRMTGGAYEQYFGPGTRLTVT.

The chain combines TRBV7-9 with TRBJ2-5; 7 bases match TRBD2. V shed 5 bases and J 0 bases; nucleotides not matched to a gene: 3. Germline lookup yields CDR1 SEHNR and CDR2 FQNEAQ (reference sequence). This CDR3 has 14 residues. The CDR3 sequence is CASSGGEYQETQYF. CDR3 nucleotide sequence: TGTGCCAGCAGCGGGGGGGAGTACCAAGAGACCCAGTACTTC.

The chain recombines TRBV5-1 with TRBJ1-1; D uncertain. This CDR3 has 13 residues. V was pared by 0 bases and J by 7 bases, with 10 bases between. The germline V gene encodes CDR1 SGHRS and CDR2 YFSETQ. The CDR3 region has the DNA TGCGCCAGCAGCTTGGGGGCCGCCTATGAAGCTTTCTTT. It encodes CASSLGAAYEAFF.

CDR3 in amino acids: CASNPRTGSEQYF. CDR3 coding DNA: TGTGCCAGTAACCCTAGGACAGGGTCGGAGCAGTACTTC. The V and J genes are TRBV19 and TRBJ2-7; 8 bases are shared with TRBD1. The CDR3 runs to 13 residues. Unmatched junction bases numbered 9, after V lost 7 bases and J lost 7 bases. Germline-derived CDR1 and CDR2 are LNHDA and SQIVND (reference sequence).

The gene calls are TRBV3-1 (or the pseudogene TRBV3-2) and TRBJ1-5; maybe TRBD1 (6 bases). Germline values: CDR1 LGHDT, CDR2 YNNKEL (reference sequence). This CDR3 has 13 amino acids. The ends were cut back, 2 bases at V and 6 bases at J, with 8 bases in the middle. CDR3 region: CASSQQGSQPQHF. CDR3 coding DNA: TGTGCCAGCAGCCAACAGGGGAGTCAGCCCCAGCATTTT.

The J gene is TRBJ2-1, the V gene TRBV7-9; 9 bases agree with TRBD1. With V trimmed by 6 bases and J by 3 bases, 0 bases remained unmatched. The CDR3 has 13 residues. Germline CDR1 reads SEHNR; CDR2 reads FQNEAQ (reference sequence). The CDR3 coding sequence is TGTGCCAGCAGGGGACAGGGCTACAATGAGCAGTTCTTC. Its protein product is CASRGQGYNEQFF.

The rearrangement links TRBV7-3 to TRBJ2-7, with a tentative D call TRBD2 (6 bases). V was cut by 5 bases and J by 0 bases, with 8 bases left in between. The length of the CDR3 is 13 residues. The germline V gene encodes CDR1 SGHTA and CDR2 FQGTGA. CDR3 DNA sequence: TGTGCCAGCAGCCGTAGCGGCTCCTACGAGCAGTACTTC. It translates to CASSRSGSYEQYF.

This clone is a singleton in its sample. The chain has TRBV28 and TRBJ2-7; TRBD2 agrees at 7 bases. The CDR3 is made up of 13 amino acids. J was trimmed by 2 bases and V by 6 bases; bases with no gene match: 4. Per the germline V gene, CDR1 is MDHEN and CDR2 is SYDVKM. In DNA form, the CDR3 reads TGTGCCAGCAGCGACGCGGGAGCCTACGAGCAGTACTTC. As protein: CASSDAGAYEQYF.

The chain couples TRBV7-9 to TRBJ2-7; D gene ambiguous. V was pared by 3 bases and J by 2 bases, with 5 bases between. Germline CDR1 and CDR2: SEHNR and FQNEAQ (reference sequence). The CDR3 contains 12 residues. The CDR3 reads CASSFRAYEQYF. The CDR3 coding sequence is TGTGCCAGCAGCTTTCGGGCCTACGAGCAGTACTTC.

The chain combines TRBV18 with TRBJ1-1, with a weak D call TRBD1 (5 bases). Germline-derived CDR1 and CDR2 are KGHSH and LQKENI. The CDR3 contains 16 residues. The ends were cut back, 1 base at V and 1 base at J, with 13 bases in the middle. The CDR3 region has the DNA TGTGCCAGCTCACCACAATTGATTCAGGGGAACACTGAAGCTTTCTTT. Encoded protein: CASSPQLIQGNTEAFF.

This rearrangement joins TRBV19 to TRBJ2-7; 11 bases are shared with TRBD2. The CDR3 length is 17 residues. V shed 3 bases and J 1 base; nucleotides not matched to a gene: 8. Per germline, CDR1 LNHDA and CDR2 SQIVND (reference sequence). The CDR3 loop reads CASSIFSGRAGSYEQYF. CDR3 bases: TGTGCCAGTAGTATCTTTAGCGGGAGGGCCGGTTCCTACGAGCAGTACTTC.

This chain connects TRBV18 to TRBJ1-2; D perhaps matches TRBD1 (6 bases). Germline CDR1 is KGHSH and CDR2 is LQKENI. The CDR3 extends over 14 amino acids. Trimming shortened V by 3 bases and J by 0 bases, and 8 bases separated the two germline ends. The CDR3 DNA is TGTGCCAGCTCACCCGGGACAACTAACTATGGCTACACCTTC. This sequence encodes CASSPGTTNYGYTF.

CDR3 sequence reads: CATSDLTTKPDTQYF. CDR3 nucleotides: TGTGCCACCAGTGACCTAACGACAAAGCCAGATACGCAGTATTTT. The chain combines TRBV24-1 with TRBJ2-3; D unresolved. Between the trimmed V and J ends, which lost 4 bases and 4 bases, there was a span of 14 bases. Germline V gives CDR1 KGHDR, CDR2 SFDVKD. The length of the CDR3 is 15 residues.

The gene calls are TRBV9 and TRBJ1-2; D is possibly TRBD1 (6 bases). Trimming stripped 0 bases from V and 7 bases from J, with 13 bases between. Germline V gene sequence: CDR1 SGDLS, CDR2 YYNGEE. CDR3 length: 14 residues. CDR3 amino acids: CASSVGAGEGGYTF. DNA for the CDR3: TGTGCCAGCAGCGTAGGGGCAGGGGAGGGTGGCTACACCTTC.

CDR3 DNA: TGTGCCAGCAGTTTACAGGGGGCGGTTCAGCCCCAGCATTTT. This codes for CASSLQGAVQPQHF. The rearrangement uses TRBV5-6 and TRBJ1-5, with 9 bases fitting TRBD1. The CDR3 contains 14 residues. J gave up 6 bases and V 5 bases, and 6 bases lay outside the gene matches. CDR1 is SGHDT, CDR2 YYEEEE, per germline.